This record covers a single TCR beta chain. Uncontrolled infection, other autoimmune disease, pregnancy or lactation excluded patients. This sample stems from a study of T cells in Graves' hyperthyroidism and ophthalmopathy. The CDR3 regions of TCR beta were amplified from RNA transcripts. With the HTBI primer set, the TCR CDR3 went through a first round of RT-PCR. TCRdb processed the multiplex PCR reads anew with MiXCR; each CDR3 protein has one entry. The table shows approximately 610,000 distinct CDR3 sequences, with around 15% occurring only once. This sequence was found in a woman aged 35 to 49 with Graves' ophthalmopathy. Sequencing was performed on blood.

Here the CDR3 DNA reads TGTGCCACCAGCAGAGTGGGCCTTGAGAGGGACGGGTATCATCAGCCCCAGCATTTT. Translated: CATSRVGLERDGYHQPQHF. J is TRBJ1-5 and V is TRBV15, with D perhaps TRBD1 (5 bases). This CDR3 has 19 residues. Germline V gene data show CDR1 as LNHNV and CDR2 as YYDKDF (reference sequence). The V end was cut by 1 base, the J end by 5 bases, with 24 bases between.